This T cell receptor beta chain was found in a study of blood T cell repertoires in COVID-19. Across the study: Samples taken during acute and convalescent COVID-19 were collected in the United States, Italy and Spain. From T cells, B-cell-depleted T cells, or PBMCs came the material, which was cDNA or gDNA.

The authors' processing: Scientists estimated how many nucleated cells there were by amplifying reference gene primers. The method was immunoSEQ multiplex PCR; TCRdb's version includes in-frame clones alone and lacks a portion of them. The V and J calls and clone size were taken over from that table, and D and trimming were inferred from the DNA. The sample contains approximately 470,000 clones, roughly 90% of which appear only once. The CDR3 runs 15 residues. Germline V CDR1 and CDR2: LNHDA, SQIVND (reference sequence). The germline V and J ends were trimmed by 1 base and 1 base, with 7 bases remaining between them. Ages ranged from about 18 to 90 years, with residence in around 24 US areas.

Source material: PBMCs or T cells enriched from blood (not recorded which). The V and J genes are TRBV19 and TRBJ2-2; D not resolved. The receptor was derived from a woman under 30 who had recovered from COVID-19. CDR3 in amino acids: CASSIGLLNTGELFF. The CDR3 DNA reads TGTGCCAGTAGTATAGGGCTGCTGAACACCGGGGAGCTGTTTTTT.